These 9 T cell receptor beta chains were sequenced from one sample in a study of blood T cell repertoires in COVID-19. Profiling relied on immunoSEQ multiplex PCR, and the TCRdb table lists in-frame clones only, not all of them. The repertoire includes about 15,000 clones, roughly 89% of them detected once, and approximately 34% sits in the top ten. Input material: peripheral blood. These receptor sequences come from a woman of 80 years or more with COVID-19, enrolled during active disease.

CDR3 protein: CSVEAGGQGGTGELFF. The CDR3 DNA reads TGCAGCGTGGAGGCAGGGGGACAGGGAGGCACCGGGGAGCTGTTTTTT. The chain links TRBV29-1 to TRBJ2-2, with 9 nucleotides matching TRBD1. Germline CDR1 and CDR2: SQVTM and ANQGSEA. J gave up 4 bases and V 6 bases, and 12 bases lay outside the gene matches. This CDR3 is built from 16 residues.

This sequence joins TRBV9 and TRBJ1-1, with a weak D call TRBD1 (5 bases). Germline assignment: CDR1 SGDLS and CDR2 YYNGEE. CDR3 size: 12 residues. Trimming removed 0 bases from V and 9 bases from J, with 9 bases in between. The CDR3 bases are TGTGCCAGCAGCGTAGATGACAGAAAAGCTTTCTTT. Amino acids: CASSVDDRKAFF.

The chain recombines TRBV6-6 with TRBJ1-5; possibly TRBD1 for D (6 bases). Germline V gene sequence: CDR1 MNHNY, CDR2 SVGAGI (reference sequence). This CDR3 comprises 14 residues. Trimming took 4 bases from V and 3 from J, leaving 10 bases between them. The CDR3 DNA follows: TGTGCCAGCAGTTTTGGACAGCTCAATCAGCCCCAGCATTTT. Protein sequence: CASSFGQLNQPQHF.

This clone was detected once. The chain carries TRBV2 and TRBJ2-2; D remains unclear. V dropped 4 bases and J dropped 5 bases, with 11 bases sitting between them. The CDR3 length is 14 residues. CDR1 is SNHLY and CDR2 is FYNNEI in the germline V gene. CDR3 residues: CASSGARHTGELFF. The CDR3 DNA reads TGTGCCAGCAGTGGGGCCAGGCATACCGGGGAGCTGTTTTTT.

The V call is TRBV7-9, the J call TRBJ1-5; D unclear. Germline values: CDR1 SEHNR, CDR2 FQNEAQ (reference sequence). The CDR3 covers 13 residues. With 4 bases removed from V and 7 bases from J, the gap between germline ends came to 11 bases. The CDR3 reads CASSSLDGQPQHF. CDR3 nucleotide sequence: TGTGCCAGCAGCTCCCTAGACGGGCAGCCCCAGCATTTT.

The chain recombines TRBV12-5 with TRBJ2-2, with 9 positions matching TRBD1. The CDR3 has 14 residues. J gave up 6 bases and V 1 base, and 0 bases lay outside the gene matches. Looked up from germline, CDR1 is LGHNT and CDR2 is FRNRAP. The CDR3 region has the DNA TGTGCTAGTGGTTTGGGACAGGGGGCCGGGGAGCTGTTTTTT. Translated: CASGLGQGAGELFF.

This clone appeared once. The chain recombines TRBV14 with TRBJ2-3, with a tentative D call TRBD2 (6 bases). The CDR3 runs 13 residues. Trimming took 7 bases from V and 2 from J, leaving 10 bases between them. The germline V gene encodes CDR1 SGHDN and CDR2 FVKESK. The CDR3 DNA follows: TGTGCCAGCACCGCGGGGTTCACAGATACGCAGTATTTT. Its protein product is CASTAGFTDTQYF. Full variable domain (missing parts from reference TRBV14 and TRBJ2-3): EAGVTQFPSHSVIEKGQTVTLRCDPISGHDNLYWYRRVMGKEIKFLLHFVKESKQDESGMPNNRFLAERTGGTYSTLKVQPAELEDSGVYFCASTAGFTDTQYFGPGTRLTVL.

This chain uses TRBV14 with TRBJ1-3; tentatively, D is TRBD1 (5 bases). The V gene's germline CDR1 is SGHDN and CDR2 FVKESK. This CDR3 comprises 15 residues. V was clipped by 1 base and J by 2 bases, with 9 bases between them. CDR3: CASSQVGGTGNTIYF. CDR3 bases: TGTGCCAGCAGCCAAGTGGGGGGAACTGGAAACACCATATATTTT.

V is TRBV28 and J is TRBJ1-4; D unresolved. Germline CDR1 reads MDHEN; CDR2 reads SYDVKM. The CDR3 is made up of 16 amino acids. V was pared by 3 bases and J by 2 bases, with 13 bases between. CDR3 protein: CASSLIFHGTNEKLFF. For the CDR3, the DNA is TGTGCCAGCAGTTTGATATTTCACGGGACTAATGAAAAACTGTTTTTT.